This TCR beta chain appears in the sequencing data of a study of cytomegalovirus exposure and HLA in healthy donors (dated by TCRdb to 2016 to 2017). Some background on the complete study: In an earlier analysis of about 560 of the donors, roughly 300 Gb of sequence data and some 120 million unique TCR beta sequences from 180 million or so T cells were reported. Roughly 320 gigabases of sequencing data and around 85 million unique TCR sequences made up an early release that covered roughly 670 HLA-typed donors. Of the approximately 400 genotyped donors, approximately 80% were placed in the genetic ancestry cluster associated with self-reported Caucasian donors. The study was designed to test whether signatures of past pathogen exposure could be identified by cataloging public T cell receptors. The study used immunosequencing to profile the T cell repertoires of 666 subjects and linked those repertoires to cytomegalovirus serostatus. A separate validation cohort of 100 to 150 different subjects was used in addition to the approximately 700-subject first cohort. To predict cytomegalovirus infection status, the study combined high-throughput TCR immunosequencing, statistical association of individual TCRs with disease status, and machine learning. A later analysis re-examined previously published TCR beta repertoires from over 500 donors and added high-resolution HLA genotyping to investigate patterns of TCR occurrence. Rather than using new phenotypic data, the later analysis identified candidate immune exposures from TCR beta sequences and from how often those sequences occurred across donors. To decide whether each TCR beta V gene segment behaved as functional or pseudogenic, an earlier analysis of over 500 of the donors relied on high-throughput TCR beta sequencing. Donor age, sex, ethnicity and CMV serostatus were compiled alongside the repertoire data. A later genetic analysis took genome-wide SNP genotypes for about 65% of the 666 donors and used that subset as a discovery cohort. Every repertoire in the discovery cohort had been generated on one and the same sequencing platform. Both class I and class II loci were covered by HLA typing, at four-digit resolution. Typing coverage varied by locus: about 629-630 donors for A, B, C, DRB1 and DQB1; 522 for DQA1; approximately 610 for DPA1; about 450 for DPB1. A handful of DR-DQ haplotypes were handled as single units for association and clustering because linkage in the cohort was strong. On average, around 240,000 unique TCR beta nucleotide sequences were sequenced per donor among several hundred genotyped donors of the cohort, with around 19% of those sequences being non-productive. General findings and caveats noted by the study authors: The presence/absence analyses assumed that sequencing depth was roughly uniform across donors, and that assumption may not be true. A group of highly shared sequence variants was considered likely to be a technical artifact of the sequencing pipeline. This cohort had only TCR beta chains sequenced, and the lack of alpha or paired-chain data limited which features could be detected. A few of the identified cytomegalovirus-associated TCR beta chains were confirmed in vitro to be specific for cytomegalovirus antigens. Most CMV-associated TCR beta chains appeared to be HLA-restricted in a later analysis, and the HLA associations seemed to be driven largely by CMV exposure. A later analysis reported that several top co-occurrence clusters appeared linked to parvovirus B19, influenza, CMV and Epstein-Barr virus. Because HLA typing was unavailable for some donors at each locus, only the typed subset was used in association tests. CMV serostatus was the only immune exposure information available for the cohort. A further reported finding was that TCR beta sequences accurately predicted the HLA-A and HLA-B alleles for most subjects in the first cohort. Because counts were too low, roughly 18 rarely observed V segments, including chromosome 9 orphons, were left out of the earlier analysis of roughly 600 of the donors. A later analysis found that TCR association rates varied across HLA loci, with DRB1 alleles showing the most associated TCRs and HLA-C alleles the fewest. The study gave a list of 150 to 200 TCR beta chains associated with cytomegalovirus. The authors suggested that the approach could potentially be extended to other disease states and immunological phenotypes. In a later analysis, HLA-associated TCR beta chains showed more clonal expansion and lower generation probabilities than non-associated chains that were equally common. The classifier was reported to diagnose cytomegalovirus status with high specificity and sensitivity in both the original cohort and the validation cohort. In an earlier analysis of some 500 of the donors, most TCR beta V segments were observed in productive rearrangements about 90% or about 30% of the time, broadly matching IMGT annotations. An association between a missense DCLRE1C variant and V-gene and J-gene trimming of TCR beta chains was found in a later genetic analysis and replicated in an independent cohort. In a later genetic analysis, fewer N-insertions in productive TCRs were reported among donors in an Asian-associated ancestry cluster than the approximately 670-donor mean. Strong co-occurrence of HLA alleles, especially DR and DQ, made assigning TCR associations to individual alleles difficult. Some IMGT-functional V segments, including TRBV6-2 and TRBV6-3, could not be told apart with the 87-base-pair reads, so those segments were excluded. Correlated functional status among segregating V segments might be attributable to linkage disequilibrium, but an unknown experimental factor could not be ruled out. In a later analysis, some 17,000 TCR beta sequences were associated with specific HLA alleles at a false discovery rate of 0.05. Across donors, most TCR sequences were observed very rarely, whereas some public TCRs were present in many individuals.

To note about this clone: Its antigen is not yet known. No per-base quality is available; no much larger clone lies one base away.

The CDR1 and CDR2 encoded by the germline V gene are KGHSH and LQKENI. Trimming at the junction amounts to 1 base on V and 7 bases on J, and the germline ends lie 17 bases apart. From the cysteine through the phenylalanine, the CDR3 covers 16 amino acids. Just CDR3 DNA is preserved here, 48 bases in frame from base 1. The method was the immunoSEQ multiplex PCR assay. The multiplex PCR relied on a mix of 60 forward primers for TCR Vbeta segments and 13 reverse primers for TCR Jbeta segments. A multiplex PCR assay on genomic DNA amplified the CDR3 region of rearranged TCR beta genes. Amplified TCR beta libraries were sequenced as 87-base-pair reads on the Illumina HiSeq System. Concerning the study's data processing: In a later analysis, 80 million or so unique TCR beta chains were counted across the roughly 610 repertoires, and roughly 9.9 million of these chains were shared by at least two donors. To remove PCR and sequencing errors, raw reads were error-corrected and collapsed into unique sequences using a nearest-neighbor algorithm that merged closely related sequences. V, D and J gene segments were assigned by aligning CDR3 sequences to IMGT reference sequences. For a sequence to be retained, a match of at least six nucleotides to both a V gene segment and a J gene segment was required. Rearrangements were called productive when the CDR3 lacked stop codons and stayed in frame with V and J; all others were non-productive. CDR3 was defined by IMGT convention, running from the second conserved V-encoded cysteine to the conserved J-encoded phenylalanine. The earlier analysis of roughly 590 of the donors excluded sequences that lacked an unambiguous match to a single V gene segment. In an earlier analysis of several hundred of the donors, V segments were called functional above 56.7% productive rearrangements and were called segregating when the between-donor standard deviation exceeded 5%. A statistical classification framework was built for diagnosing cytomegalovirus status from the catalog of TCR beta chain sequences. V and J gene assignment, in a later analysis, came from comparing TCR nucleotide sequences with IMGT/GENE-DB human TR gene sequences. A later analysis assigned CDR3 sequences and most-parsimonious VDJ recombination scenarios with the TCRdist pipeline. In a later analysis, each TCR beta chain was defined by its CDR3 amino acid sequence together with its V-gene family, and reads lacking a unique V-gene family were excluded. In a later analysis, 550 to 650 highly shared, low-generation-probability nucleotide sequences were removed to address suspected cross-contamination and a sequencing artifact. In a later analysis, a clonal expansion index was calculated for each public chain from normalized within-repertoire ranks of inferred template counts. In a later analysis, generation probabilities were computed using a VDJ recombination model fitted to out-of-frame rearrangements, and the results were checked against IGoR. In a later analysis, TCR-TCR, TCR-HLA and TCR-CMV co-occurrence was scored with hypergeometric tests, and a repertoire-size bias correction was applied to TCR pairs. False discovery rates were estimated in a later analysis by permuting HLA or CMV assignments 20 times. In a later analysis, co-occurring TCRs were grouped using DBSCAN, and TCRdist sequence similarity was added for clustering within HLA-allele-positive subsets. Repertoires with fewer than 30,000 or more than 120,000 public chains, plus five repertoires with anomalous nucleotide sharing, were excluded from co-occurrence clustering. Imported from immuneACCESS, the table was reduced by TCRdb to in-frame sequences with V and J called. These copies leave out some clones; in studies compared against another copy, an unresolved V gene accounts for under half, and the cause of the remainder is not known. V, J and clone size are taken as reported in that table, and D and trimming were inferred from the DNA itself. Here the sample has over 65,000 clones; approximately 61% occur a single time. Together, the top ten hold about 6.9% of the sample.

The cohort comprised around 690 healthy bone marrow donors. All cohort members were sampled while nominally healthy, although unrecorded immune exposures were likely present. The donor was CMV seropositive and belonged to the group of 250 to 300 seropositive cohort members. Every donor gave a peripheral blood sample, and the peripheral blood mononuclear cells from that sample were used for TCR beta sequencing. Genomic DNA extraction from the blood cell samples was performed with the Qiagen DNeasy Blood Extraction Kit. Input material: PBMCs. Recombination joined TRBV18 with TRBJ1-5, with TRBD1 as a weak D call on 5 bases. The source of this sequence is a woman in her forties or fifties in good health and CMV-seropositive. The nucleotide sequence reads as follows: TGTGCCAGCTCACCACAGAAACAGGAGAATTACCAGCCCCAGCATTTT. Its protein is CASSPQKQENYQPQHF.